The clone carrying this T cell receptor (beta chain) was recorded at least ten times. Other DNA sequences in the same sample also yield this CDR3. Germline V lookup: CDR1 LNHDA, CDR2 SQIVND (reference sequence). CDR3 length equals 14 residues. Deletions cut 1 base from V and 4 bases from J, with 8 bases between. Original processing notes: Reference gene primer amplification yielded estimated nucleated cell counts. TCRdb keeps only in-frame clones here, not all; method: immunoSEQ multiplex PCR. From that table come the V and J calls and clone size; the DNA was used to work out D and trimming. The sample consists of about 200,000 clones, just under 85% of them appearing once. The sample belongs to a study of blood T cell repertoires in COVID-19.

Specimen: peripheral blood. This clonotype was sampled from a human donor with acute or convalescent COVID-19. The donor label of this sample is uncertain. The chain has TRBV19 and TRBJ1-5, with D possibly being TRBD1 (6 bases). The CDR3: CASSIVRGNQPQHF. The CDR3 DNA reads TGTGCCAGTAGTATAGTCAGGGGAAATCAGCCCCAGCATTTT.